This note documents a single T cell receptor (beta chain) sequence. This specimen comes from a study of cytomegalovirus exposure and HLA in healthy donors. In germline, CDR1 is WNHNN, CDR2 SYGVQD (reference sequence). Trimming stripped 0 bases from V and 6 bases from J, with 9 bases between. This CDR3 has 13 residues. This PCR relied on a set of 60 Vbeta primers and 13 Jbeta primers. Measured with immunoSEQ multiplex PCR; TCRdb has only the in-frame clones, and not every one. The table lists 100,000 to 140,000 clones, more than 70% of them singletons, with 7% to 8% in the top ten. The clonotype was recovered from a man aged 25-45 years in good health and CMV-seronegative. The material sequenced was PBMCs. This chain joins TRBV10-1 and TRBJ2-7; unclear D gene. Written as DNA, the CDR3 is TGCGCCAGCAGTGAGTCTGGTAGCTTCGAGCAGTACTTC. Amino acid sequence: CASSESGSFEQYF.